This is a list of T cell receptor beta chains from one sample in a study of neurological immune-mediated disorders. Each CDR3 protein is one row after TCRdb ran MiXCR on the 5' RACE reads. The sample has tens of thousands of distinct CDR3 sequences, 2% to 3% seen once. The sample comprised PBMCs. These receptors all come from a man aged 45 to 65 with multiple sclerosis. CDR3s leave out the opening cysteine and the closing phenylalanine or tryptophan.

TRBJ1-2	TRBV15	ATSPFRGTYGYT
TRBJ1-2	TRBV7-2	ASSFDTDYGYT
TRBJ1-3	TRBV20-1	SARPGQKLDTIY
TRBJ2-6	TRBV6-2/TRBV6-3	ASSRDTGSGANVLT
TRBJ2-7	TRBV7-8	ASSLRSGDVYEQY
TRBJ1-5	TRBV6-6	ASSHRGQDQPQH
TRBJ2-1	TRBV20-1	SARTSGDSYNEQF
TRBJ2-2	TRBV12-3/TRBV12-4	ASRPGDSGELF
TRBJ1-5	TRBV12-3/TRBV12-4	ASSADGTGAHQPQH
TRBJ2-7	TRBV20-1	AGTSSSYEQY
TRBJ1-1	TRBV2	ASSERMEGEAF
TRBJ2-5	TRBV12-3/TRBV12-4	ASSLGGGQRGTETQY
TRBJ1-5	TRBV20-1	SAFTTGSGNQPQH
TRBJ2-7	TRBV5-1	ASSLVGAEQY
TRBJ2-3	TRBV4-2	ASSNMARRAGGPPDTQY
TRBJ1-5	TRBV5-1	ASSSKPGTAQAHQPQH
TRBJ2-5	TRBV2	ASSSRDGNQETQY
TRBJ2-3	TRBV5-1	ASGLGRASGTDTQY
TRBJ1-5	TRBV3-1	ASSHDPGLRNQPQH
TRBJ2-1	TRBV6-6	ASSTQSGNEQF
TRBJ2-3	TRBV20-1	SARDLQGTDTQY
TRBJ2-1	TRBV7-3	ASSLDRRSYNEQF
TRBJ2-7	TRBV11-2	ASRPPGQGRKTYEQY
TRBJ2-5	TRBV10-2	ASSRTGGVLETQY
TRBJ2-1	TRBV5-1	ASSLSGGADEQF